Below, 11 T cell receptor beta chains from the same sample are listed, as sequenced in a study of regulatory dendritic cells for organ transplantation. TCRdb keeps only in-frame clones here, not all; method: immunoSEQ multiplex PCR. The sample includes roughly 27,000 clones, roughly 85% of them seen just once. Sequencing was carried out using naive CD8+ T cells from blood. As for subset: CD45RA+ naive T cells. These receptors all stem from a human donor in good health.

This rearrangement joins TRBV4-1 to TRBJ2-7; maybe TRBD2 (6 bases). Between the trimmed V and J ends, which lost 4 bases and 0 bases, there was a span of 7 bases. The germline gives CDR1 MGHRA, CDR2 YSYEKL. The CDR3 contains 13 residues. The CDR3 loop is CASSLRDSYEQYF. In DNA, the CDR3 is TGCGCCAGCAGCCTGCGGGACTCCTACGAGCAGTACTTC.

The chain employs TRBV5-4 and TRBJ1-1, with D possibly being TRBD1 (5 bases). Germline V gives CDR1 SGHNT, CDR2 YYREEE (reference sequence). Trimming cost V 1 base and J 0 bases, with 16 bases left between them. The CDR3 has 17 amino acids. Here the CDR3 reads CASSLRRYVGLNTEAFF. In DNA form, the CDR3 reads TGTGCCAGCAGCTTGAGGCGTTATGTGGGGCTGAACACTGAAGCTTTCTTT.

V gene TRBV5-6 combines with J gene TRBJ1-1, with D possibly being TRBD1 (6 bases). The CDR3 length is 14 residues. Germline CDR1 SGHDT, CDR2 YYEEEE. Trimming took off 3 bases at V and 3 bases at J, with 12 bases between the two ends. The CDR3 is CASSWGQVYTEAFF. In nucleotides, the CDR3 is TGTGCCAGCAGCTGGGGGCAGGTTTACACTGAAGCTTTCTTT.

This chain links TRBV7-8 with TRBJ2-5; D is unclear. The CDR3 consists of 15 residues. V was pared by 1 base and J by 1 base, with 10 bases between. Germline V gene sequence: CDR1 SGHVS, CDR2 FQNEAQ. The CDR3 bases are TGTGCCAGCAGCTTAGTACCGGGTTTCCAAGAGACCCAGTACTTC. This gives the protein CASSLVPGFQETQYF.

J is TRBJ2-2 and V is TRBV29-1, with 12 bases fitting TRBD1. V dropped 5 bases and J dropped 6; count of bases not matched to a gene: 7. The CDR3 sequence is 15 residues long. CDR1 is SQVTM and CDR2 is ANQGSEA in the germline V gene. The CDR3 sequence: CSVSPGTGGPGELFF. Here the CDR3 DNA reads TGCAGCGTTTCCCCCGGGACAGGGGGCCCCGGGGAGCTGTTTTTT.

The chain is built from TRBV7-9 and TRBJ1-4, with D maybe TRBD1 (6 bases). V lost 6 bases and J 3 bases, leaving 17 bases between the germline ends. The germline gives CDR1 SEHNR, CDR2 FQNEAQ (reference sequence). The CDR3 contains 16 residues. The CDR3 protein is CASSSMLTGANEKLFF. The CDR3 coding sequence is TGTGCCAGCAGTTCTATGCTGACAGGAGCTAATGAAAAACTGTTTTTT.

This chain uses TRBV27 with TRBJ2-7; TRBD2 matches at 10 bases. Germline V gene data show CDR1 as MNHEY and CDR2 as SMNVEV (reference sequence). The CDR3 consists of 17 residues. Trimming took 7 bases from V and 7 from J; bases not matched to a gene: 19. The CDR3 sequence: CASTLVTTSGVLVEQYF. The DNA for the CDR3 is TGTGCCAGCACCCTAGTTACCACTAGCGGGGTCCTTGTAGAGCAGTACTTC.

This sequence joins TRBV11-3 and TRBJ1-1; 7 bases map to TRBD1. J was trimmed by 8 bases and V by 8 bases; bases with no gene match: 17. Germline V CDR1 and CDR2: SGHNT, YENEEA. The CDR3 sequence is 15 residues long. The CDR3 DNA is TGTGCCAGCTCGATCGGGACAGAGGGATCGAGGGAAGCTTTCTTT. This codes for CASSIGTEGSREAFF.

This chain links TRBV27 with TRBJ2-1, with TRBD2 matching 8 bases. Per germline, CDR1 MNHEY and CDR2 SMNVEV (reference sequence). The CDR3 is 15 residues long. Losses at the gene ends were 7 bases for V and 9 bases for J; bases not matched to a gene: 14. CDR3 nucleotide sequence: TGTGCCAGCACATCCGGGGGGGTGATCTCTGGTGAGCAGTTCTTC. Residues: CASTSGGVISGEQFF.

V and J are TRBV6-5 and TRBJ2-1; 8 bases are a match to TRBD2. CDR3 size: 15 residues. The J segment lost 1 base and the V segment lost 5 bases, leaving 4 bases of the junction unmatched. CDR1 and CDR2 (germline): MNHEY, SVGAGI. This CDR3 reads CASSKGLASYNEQFF. CDR3 in DNA: TGTGCCAGCAGTAAAGGACTAGCTTCCTACAATGAGCAGTTCTTC.

This chain links TRBV4-1 with TRBJ1-5; weak D call: TRBD1 (6 bases). The germline gives CDR1 MGHRA, CDR2 YSYEKL. The CDR3 is 17 residues long. Trimming took 4 bases from V and 0 from J, leaving 16 bases between them. The CDR3 DNA follows: TGCGCCAGCAGCCGCCTACTGGACAGCCCTAGCAATCAGCCCCAGCATTTT. Protein: CASSRLLDSPSNQPQHF.